A selection of T cell receptor beta chains follows, all from one sample in a study of T cell responses to AZD1222 COVID-19 vaccine. Assay: immunoSEQ multiplex PCR; the TCRdb copy retains only in-frame clones and omits some. Of 150,000 to 200,000 clones in the sample, 70% to 90% were seen once. This sample comprised peripheral blood, obtained on day 0 of AZD1222 vaccination. The receptors originated from an adult in good health. Each CDR3 is given with its conserved first and last residue. The D gene is left open where the match is weak. Expanded clones are given a class, and other clones once, few, many or no size at all.

CDR3: CASIEATNEKLFF; DNA: TGTGCCAGCATAGAGGCAACTAATGAAAAACTGTTTTTT; V: TRBV28; size: NA; J: TRBJ1-4; D: NA
CDR3: CASMGTVSYNEQFF; DNA: TGTGCCAGTATGGGGACAGTCTCCTACAATGAGCAGTTCTTC; V: TRBV19; size: NA; J: TRBJ2-1; D: TRBD1
CDR3: CASSQDLLDTQYF; DNA: TGTGCCAGCAGCCAAGATCTTCTAGATACGCAGTATTTT; V: TRBV3-1/TRBV3-2; size: NA; J: TRBJ2-3; D: NA
CDR3: CAISEDRGYGYTF; DNA: TGTGCCATCAGTGAAGACAGGGGATATGGCTACACCTTC; V: TRBV10-3; size: NA; J: TRBJ1-2; D: TRBD1
CDR3: CASSQPNTGELFF; DNA: TGCGCCAGCAGCCAACCAAACACCGGGGAGCTGTTTTTT; V: TRBV4-1; size: NA; J: TRBJ2-2; D: NA
CDR3: CASSPQTGADNEQFF; DNA: TGTGCCAGCTCACCTCAAACAGGGGCGGACAATGAGCAGTTCTTC; V: TRBV18; size: once; J: TRBJ2-1; D: TRBD1
CDR3: CASSPQTPGNSPLHF; DNA: TGTGCCAGCAGCCCTCAGACCCCGGGGAATTCACCCCTCCACTTT; V: TRBV6-6; size: NA; J: TRBJ1-6; D: NA
CDR3: CASSQDINQPQHF; DNA: TGTGCCAGCAGCCAAGATATCAATCAGCCCCAGCATTTT; V: TRBV3-1/TRBV3-2; size: NA; J: TRBJ1-5; D: NA
CDR3: CASSTRQGVLWTTNEKLFF; DNA: TGTGCCAGTAGTACTAGACAGGGAGTGTTATGGACAACTAATGAAAAACTGTTTTTT; V: TRBV19; size: NA; J: TRBJ1-4; D: TRBD1
CDR3: CASSQVRQPKPYEQYF; DNA: TGTGCCAGCAGCCAAGTCCGACAGCCGAAGCCCTACGAGCAGTACTTC; V: TRBV14; size: NA; J: TRBJ2-7; D: NA
CDR3: CASSEGDRGGQETQYF; DNA: TGTGCCAGCAGTGAGGGGGACAGGGGAGGCCAAGAGACCCAGTACTTC; V: TRBV27; size: NA; J: TRBJ2-5; D: TRBD1
CDR3: CASSLAWQRTRHQETQYF; DNA: TGTGCCAGCAGCTTAGCGTGGCAACGGACCCGACATCAAGAGACCCAGTACTTC; V: TRBV7-9; size: NA; J: TRBJ2-5; D: NA
CDR3: CASEPRPYSNQPQHF; DNA: TGTGCCAGCGAACCGCGACCTTATAGCAATCAGCCCCAGCATTTT; V: TRBV6-4; size: once; J: TRBJ1-5; D: NA
CDR3: CASSLPPDQPQHF; DNA: TGTGCCAGCAGTTTACCCCCCGATCAGCCCCAGCATTTT; V: TRBV12-3/TRBV12-4; size: NA; J: TRBJ1-5; D: NA
CDR3: CASSLLARGRGGYTF; DNA: TGTGCCAGCAGTTTATTGGCCAGGGGGCGAGGAGGCTACACCTTC; V: TRBV27; size: NA; J: TRBJ1-2; D: TRBD1
CDR3: CAAQAGGRQYF; DNA: TGTGCCGCACAGGCGGGAGGAAGGCAGTATTTT; V: TRBV10-3; size: NA; J: TRBJ2-3; D: TRBD2
CDR3: CASSLDDGRAGIYEQFF; DNA: TGTGCCAGCAGCTTAGATGACGGGAGGGCCGGGATATATGAGCAGTTCTTC; V: TRBV11-2; size: NA; J: TRBJ2-1; D: TRBD2
CDR3: CASSADWGWTEAFF; DNA: TGTGCCAGCAGCGCCGACTGGGGTTGGACTGAAGCTTTCTTT; V: TRBV7-2; size: NA; J: TRBJ1-1; D: NA
CDR3: CASSLIPPAGGNSPLHF; DNA: TGTGCCAGCAGTTTAATCCCCCCCGCAGGAGGTAATTCACCCCTCCACTTT; V: TRBV27; size: NA; J: TRBJ1-6; D: NA
CDR3: CASSAPRGRKGSPAEKLFF; DNA: TGTGCCAGCAGCGCCCCCAGGGGGCGGAAAGGGAGCCCAGCTGAAAAACTGTTTTTT; V: TRBV28; size: NA; J: TRBJ1-4; D: TRBD1
CDR3: CASSTFGGPPDTQYF; DNA: TGTGCCAGCAGTACCTTCGGCGGGCCCCCAGATACGCAGTATTTT; V: TRBV6-2/TRBV6-3; size: NA; J: TRBJ2-3; D: NA
CDR3: CSASGTSGETQYF; DNA: TGCAGTGCTAGTGGGACTAGCGGGGAGACCCAGTACTTC; V: TRBV20-1; size: NA; J: TRBJ2-5; D: TRBD2